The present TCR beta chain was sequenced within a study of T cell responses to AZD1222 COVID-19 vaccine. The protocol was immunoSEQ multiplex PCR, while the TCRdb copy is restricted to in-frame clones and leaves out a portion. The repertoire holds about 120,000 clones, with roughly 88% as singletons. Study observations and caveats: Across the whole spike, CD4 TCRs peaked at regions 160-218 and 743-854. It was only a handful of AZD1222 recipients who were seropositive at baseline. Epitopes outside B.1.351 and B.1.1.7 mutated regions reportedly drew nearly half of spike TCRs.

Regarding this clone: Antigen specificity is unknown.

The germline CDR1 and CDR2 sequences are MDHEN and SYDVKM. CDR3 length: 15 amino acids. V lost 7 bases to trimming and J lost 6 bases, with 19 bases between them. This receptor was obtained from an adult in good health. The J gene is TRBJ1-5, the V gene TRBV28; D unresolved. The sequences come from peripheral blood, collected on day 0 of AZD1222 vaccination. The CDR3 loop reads CASISSPQGGQPQHF. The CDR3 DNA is TGTGCCAGCATATCTTCCCCCCAAGGCGGTCAGCCCCAGCATTTT.